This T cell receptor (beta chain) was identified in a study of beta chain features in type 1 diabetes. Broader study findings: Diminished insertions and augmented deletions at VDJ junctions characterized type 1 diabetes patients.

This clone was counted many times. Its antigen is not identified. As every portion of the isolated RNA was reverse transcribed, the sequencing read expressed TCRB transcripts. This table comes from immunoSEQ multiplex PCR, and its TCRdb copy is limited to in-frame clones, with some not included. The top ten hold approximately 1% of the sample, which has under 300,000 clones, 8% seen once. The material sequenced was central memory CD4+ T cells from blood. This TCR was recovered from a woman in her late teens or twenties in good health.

The CDR3 sequence is CASSRNRDRATEAFF. The CDR3 bases are TGTGCCAGCAGCCGGAACCGGGACAGGGCCACTGAAGCTTTCTTT. This chain joins TRBV5-4 and TRBJ1-1; 9 nucleotides align to TRBD1. This CDR3 has 15 residues. The J segment lost 4 bases and the V segment lost 4 bases, leaving 8 bases of the junction unmatched. Germline CDR1 is SGHNT and CDR2 is YYREEE (reference sequence).